This T cell receptor (beta chain) is from a study of PD-L1 blockade in urothelial cancer. The method was immunoSEQ multiplex PCR; TCRdb's version includes in-frame clones alone and lacks a portion of them. The top ten clones hold approximately 4.3% of a sample with tens of thousands of clones, roughly four fifths of them seen once. This clone turned up a few times. Noted time point: pretreatment peripheral blood. Germline values: CDR1 SGHAT, CDR2 FQNNGV. The CDR3 is 14 amino acids. With 6 bases clipped from V and 1 base from J, the junction kept 1 base outside the gene matches. The starting material was PBMCs, obtained around atezolizumab (anti-PD-L1) treatment. This TCR was sampled from a man aged 70-80 years with urothelial cancer. This sequence joins TRBV11-2 and TRBJ2-3; the match to TRBD2 covers 10 bases. The CDR3 nucleotides are TGTGCCAGCAGTGGACTAGCGGGCACAGATACGCAGTATTTT. Its translation is CASSGLAGTDTQYF.